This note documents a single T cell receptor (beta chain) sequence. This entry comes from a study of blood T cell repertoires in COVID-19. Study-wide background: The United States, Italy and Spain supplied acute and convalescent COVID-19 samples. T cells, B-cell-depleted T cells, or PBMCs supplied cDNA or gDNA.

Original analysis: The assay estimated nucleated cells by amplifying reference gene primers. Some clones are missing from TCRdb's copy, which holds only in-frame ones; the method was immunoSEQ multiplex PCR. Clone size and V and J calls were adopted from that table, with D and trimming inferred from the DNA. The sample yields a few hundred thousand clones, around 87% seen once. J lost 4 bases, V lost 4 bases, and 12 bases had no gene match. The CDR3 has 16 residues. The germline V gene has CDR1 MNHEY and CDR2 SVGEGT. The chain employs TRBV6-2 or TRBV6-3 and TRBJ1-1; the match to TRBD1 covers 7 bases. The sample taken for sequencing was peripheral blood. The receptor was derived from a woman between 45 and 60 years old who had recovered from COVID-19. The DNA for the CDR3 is TGTGCCAGCAGTTCGCCCCACAGGGGATACAGCACTGAAGCTTTCTTT. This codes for CASSSPHRGYSTEAFF.